This T cell receptor beta chain emerged from a study of cytomegalovirus exposure and HLA in healthy donors. Concerning this clone: No antigen is known for it.

Points from the study as a whole: The authors confirmed in vitro that a few CMV-associated chains were specific for CMV antigens. Within an earlier analysis, most TCR beta V segments proved productive either about 90% or about 30% of the time.

The ends were cut back, 3 bases at V and 2 bases at J, with 5 bases in the middle. Germline V CDR1 and CDR2: SGHNT, YYREEE (reference sequence). The CDR3 runs to 12 residues. Primers: 60 Vbeta forward and 13 Jbeta reverse. Data came from immunoSEQ multiplex PCR; TCRdb stores just in-frame clones and leaves some out. The table shows hundreds of thousands of clones, with approximately 82% occurring only once. This receptor was taken from a man younger than 35 in good health and CMV-seronegative. The sequencing input was PBMCs. The chain links TRBV5-4 to TRBJ1-1; the D is unclear. The CDR3 reads CASSWPNTEAFF. CDR3 sequence (DNA): TGTGCCAGCAGCTGGCCCAACACTGAAGCTTTCTTT. The whole variable domain, filled in from reference TRBV5-4 and TRBJ1-1, reads ETGVTQSPTHLIKTRGQQVTLRCSSQSGHNTVSWYQQALGQGPQFIFQYYREEENGRGNFPPRFSGLQFPNYSSELNVNALELDDSALYLCASSWPNTEAFFGQGTRLTVV.